The 30 T cell receptor beta chains below all came from one sample that was sequenced in a study of tumor-infiltrating lymphocytes in primary liver carcinoma. Blood RNA was derived from unsorted whole blood, and germline DNA was extracted too. The input was around 500 ng total RNA; TCR beta cDNA was made from it with a constant-region primer. Library construction for TCR beta comprised three nested multiplex PCR rounds performed with slightly modified ARM-PCR. A C-beta reverse primer was combined with TRBV1-TRBV30 forward primers in the first two PCR rounds, and each round had approximately 9 cycles. TCRdb itself ran the multiplex PCR reads through MiXCR, one entry per CDR3 protein. Among 150,000 to 200,000 distinct CDR3 sequences listed, about 55% were seen once. Sequencing was done on a sample of peripheral blood. These TCRs come from a middle-aged man with primary liver carcinoma and hepatitis B virus infection.

J is TRBJ2-4 and V is TRBV11-2, with D uncertain. The CDR3 is made up of 17 amino acids. Germline lookup yields CDR1 SGHAT and CDR2 FQNNGV. V lost 6 bases, J lost 9 bases, and 27 bases lay in between. The CDR3 loop is CASSKNGSTLSQGIQYF. Here the CDR3 DNA reads TGTGCCAGCAGTAAAAATGGGTCTACCTTAAGCCAAGGCATTCAGTACTTC.

The table lists this clonotype with many counts. J is TRBJ2-5 and V is TRBV11-2; 7 nucleotides agree with TRBD1. The CDR3 extends over 15 amino acids. With V trimmed by 6 bases and J by 3 bases, 10 bases remained unmatched. From germline, CDR1 is SGHAT and CDR2 FQNNGV. This CDR3 reads CASSRTGSTKETQYF. CDR3 nucleotides: TGTGCCAGCAGTCGGACAGGATCTACTAAAGAGACCCAGTACTTC.

About this clonotype: This sequence may be a read error, since a much larger clone differs from it by one base. V and J are TRBV29-1 and TRBJ1-2; D is undetermined. This CDR3 is 12 amino acids long. CDR1 is SQVTM, CDR2 ANQGSEA, per germline. The CDR3 nucleotides read TGCAGCATTGAAGTGACCGCTATGGATCACACCTTC. This encodes CSIEVTAMDHTF.

A remark on this clonotype: The CDR3 end shows no conserved phenylalanine or tryptophan, and so a read error is likely. The chain carries TRBV29-1 and TRBJ1-1; no clear D. CDR3 length: 13 amino acids. Per the germline V gene, CDR1 is SQVTM and CDR2 is ANQGSEA. V lost 6 bases and J lost 4, with 15 bases in between. The CDR3 here is CSVGYGGTTEAFL. CDR3 DNA: TGCAGCGTCGGTTACGGTGGAACCACTGAAGCTTTCCTT.

The chain carries TRBV11-1 and TRBJ2-1; D uncertain. V was shortened by 7 bases and J by 9 bases, with 13 bases between the two germline ends. The germline V gene encodes CDR1 SGHAT and CDR2 FQDESV (reference sequence). This CDR3 has 12 amino acids. The chain's CDR3 is CASTNVGREQFF. In DNA form, the CDR3 reads TGTGCCAGCACAAATGTCGGGCGTGAGCAGTTCTTC.

J is TRBJ2-5 and V is TRBV6-6, with a tentative D call TRBD2 (5 bases). CDR3 length: 14 residues. V shed 0 bases and J shed 4 bases, with 9 bases lying between them. Germline assignment: CDR1 MNHNY and CDR2 SVGAGI (reference sequence). For the CDR3, the DNA is TGTGCCAGCAGTTACTCTCCGAGCGGAGAGACCCAGTACTTC. Protein product: CASSYSPSGETQYF.

V usage is TRBV6-5 and J usage is TRBJ2-1; 7 nucleotides agree with TRBD2. In germline, CDR1 is MNHEY, CDR2 SVGAGI. V was pared by 7 bases and J by 0 bases, with 9 bases of the junction left unmatched. The CDR3 loop spans 16 amino acids. CDR3: CASNPLTGGSYNEQFF. As DNA, the CDR3 is TGTGCCAGCAACCCTCTGACGGGAGGCTCCTACAATGAGCAGTTCTTC.

This clonotype showed up just a few times. V and J are TRBV10-3 and TRBJ1-5; no reliable D call. V lost 0 bases and J lost 3, with 9 bases in between. Germline V gives CDR1 ENHRY, CDR2 SYGVKD. The CDR3 spans 15 residues. DNA of the CDR3: TGTGCCATCAGTGAGTCGGGTCTGAACAATCAGCCCCAGCATTTT. It specifies CAISESGLNNQPQHF.

Points on this clonotype: The junction does not match germline at one end; this may be a read error. The gene calls are TRBV7-9 and TRBJ1-1; possible D gene TRBD1, 5 bases. The CDR3 contains 13 residues. The germline V gene has CDR1 SEHNR and CDR2 FQNEAQ (reference sequence). The CDR3 region has the DNA TGTGTCAGCAGCCCACCTGCCCGGGACGGGGCTTTCTTT. It translates to CVSSPPARDGAFF.

This sequence joins TRBV7-9 and TRBJ2-3, with D perhaps TRBD1 (6 bases). Trimming shortened V by 6 bases and J by 3 bases, and 13 bases separated the two germline ends. Germline V CDR1 and CDR2: SEHNR, FQNEAQ (reference sequence). The CDR3 sequence is 14 residues long. CDR3 region: CASRFGQRTDTQYF. As DNA, the CDR3 is TGTGCCAGCAGGTTCGGACAGAGGACAGATACGCAGTATTTT.

Concerning this clonotype: This could be a read error, since a much larger clone is one nucleotide away. The chain recombines TRBV29-1 with TRBJ2-7; TRBD2 matches 7 bases. This CDR3 spans 11 amino acids. The germline V gene has CDR1 SQVTM and CDR2 ANQGSEA. The trim removed 8 bases at V and 3 bases at J, leaving 4 bases unmatched. CDR3 sequence (DNA): TGCAGCCCGGGGGGAGTCTACGAGCAGTACTTC. This codes for CSPGGVYEQYF.

This sequence joins TRBV12-3 or TRBV12-4 and TRBJ2-1; 9 nucleotides line up with TRBD1. With 3 bases clipped from V and 4 bases from J, the junction kept 4 bases outside the gene matches. This CDR3 is 15 amino acids long. The CDR3 loop is CASSFRQGGYNEQFF. In DNA form, the CDR3 reads TGTGCCAGCAGTTTTAGACAGGGGGGTTACAATGAGCAGTTCTTC.

As for this clonotype: Germline is not matched at one junction end, which may reflect a read error. The gene calls are TRBV11-2 and TRBJ2-2; D may be TRBD1 (6 bases). Germline V CDR1 and CDR2: SGHAT, FQNNGV. This CDR3 has 14 amino acids. The CDR3 is CTSRSTGSTGELFF. CDR3 sequence (DNA): TGTACCAGCAGATCTACAGGGAGCACCGGGGAGCTGTTTTTT.

J is TRBJ1-1 and V is TRBV6-1; possible D gene TRBD1, 5 bases. This CDR3 has 13 residues. The germline CDR1 and CDR2 sequences are MNHNS and SASEGT. Trimming pared 10 bases from V and 0 bases from J, leaving 12 bases between. CDR3 DNA sequence: TGTGCCATTAGGAGACAGATGAACACTGAAGCTTTCTTT. Its translation: CAIRRQMNTEAFF.

The CDR3 reads CASMRIGDYGYTF. The CDR3 nucleotides read TGTGCCAGCATGCGGATTGGGGACTATGGCTACACCTTC. The chain uses TRBV13 and TRBJ1-2, with D unclear. This CDR3 is 13 amino acids long. Germline V CDR1 and CDR2: PRHDT, FYEKMQ (reference sequence). Trimming removed 7 bases at V and 3 bases at J, with 12 bases between.

The V and J genes are TRBV5-1 and TRBJ2-7, with TRBD2 matching 7 bases. With V trimmed by 6 bases and J by 6 bases, 15 bases remained unmatched. There are 15 residues in the CDR3. Germline CDR1 reads SGHRS; CDR2 reads YFSETQ. The DNA of the CDR3 is TGCGCCAGCAACAACGGACTTGCGGGAGTCGGCGAGCAGTACTTC. Its translation: CASNNGLAGVGEQYF. Drawing the rest from reference TRBV5-1 and TRBJ2-7, the complete variable domain is KAGVTQTPRYLIKTRGQQVTLSCSPISGHRSVSWYQQTPGQGLQFLFEYFSETQRNKGNFPGRFSGRQFSNSRSEMNVSTLELGDSALYLCASNNGLAGVGEQYFGPGTRLTVT.

This clonotype came up many times. The chain links TRBV6-5 to TRBJ2-7; 8 bases agree with TRBD2. Germline CDR1 reads MNHEY; CDR2 reads SVGAGI. The junction had 4 bases not matched to a gene; V was cut back by 6 bases and J by 3 bases. The CDR3 contains 13 residues. This CDR3 is CASSQSGSYEQYF. The CDR3 DNA reads as TGTGCCAGCAGCCAAAGCGGGAGCTACGAGCAGTACTTC.

This clonotype appeared a few times. The chain uses TRBV6-6 and TRBJ2-1; 12 bases map to TRBD2. The V gene's germline CDR1 is MNHNY and CDR2 SVGAGI (reference sequence). This CDR3 is built from 15 residues. After removal of 6 bases from V and 8 bases from J, the junction contained 8 bases not matched to a gene. The CDR3 is CASRLTSGRTDEQFF. Written as DNA, the CDR3 is TGTGCCAGCAGACTGACTAGCGGGAGAACTGATGAGCAGTTCTTC.

V usage is TRBV10-3 and J usage is TRBJ2-5; 14 bases are a match to TRBD2. The CDR3 is made up of 16 amino acids. Germline trimming cut 3 bases from V and 5 bases from J; bases unmatched to any gene: 5. CDR1 and CDR2 from the germline V gene are ENHRY and SYGVKD. The DNA of the CDR3 is TGTGCCATCAGTGACCAGACTAGCGGGAGGGGGGAGACCCAGTACTTC. It encodes CAISDQTSGRGETQYF.

This chain's CDR3 is CASTPRVTGLADTQYF. The CDR3 DNA sequence: TGTGCCAGCACCCCCAGGGTGACGGGGTTAGCAGATACGCAGTATTTT. The chain recombines TRBV11-2 with TRBJ2-3; TRBD1 or TRBD2 may be the D gene (5 bases each). Germline CDR1 is SGHAT and CDR2 is FQNNGV. The CDR3 extends over 16 amino acids. V lost 7 bases and J 4 bases, leaving 21 bases between the germline ends.

As to this clonotype: The CDR3 does not end in the conserved phenylalanine or tryptophan, so this is likely a read error. The chain employs TRBV11-2 and TRBJ2-1; possibly TRBD1 or TRBD2 for D (5 bases each). The germline CDR1 and CDR2 sequences are SGHAT and FQNNGV. V lost 5 bases to trimming and J lost 7 bases, with 18 bases between them. This CDR3 spans 15 amino acids. The CDR3 protein is CASSPWDGVPNEQFI. The CDR3 coding sequence is TGTGCCAGCAGCCCCTGGGACGGAGTCCCAAATGAGCAGTTCATC.

The rearrangement links TRBV5-1 to TRBJ2-7; the D gene could be TRBD1 or TRBD2 (5 bases each). The CDR3 runs 15 residues. Germline lookup yields CDR1 SGHRS and CDR2 YFSETQ. Trimming pared 5 bases from V and 0 bases from J, leaving 15 bases between. Written as DNA, the CDR3 is TGCGCCAGCAGACCGGACGGGACGGCCTCCTACGAGCAGTACTTC. As protein: CASRPDGTASYEQYF.

With regard to this clonotype: This may arise from a read error, as a much more abundant clone is one base away. The chain has TRBV6-5 and TRBJ2-1; TRBD1 or TRBD2 may be the D gene (5 bases each). The CDR3 contains 15 residues. Germline-derived CDR1 and CDR2 are MNHEY and SVGAGI. In DNA, the CDR3 is TGTGTCAGCAGACCAGCCCGGGACCGATACAATGAGCAGTTCTTC. This encodes CVSRPARDRYNEQFF.

As to this clonotype: Given the absence of the conserved phenylalanine or tryptophan at the CDR3 end, a read error is likely. CDR3 protein: CASSLQYQQFL. Written as DNA, the CDR3 is TGTGCCAGCAGCTTACAGTATCAGCAGTTCCTC. The V and J genes are TRBV11-2 and TRBJ2-1, with no clear D. V lost 2 bases and J lost 11, with 7 bases in between. Germline CDR1 is SGHAT and CDR2 is FQNNGV. There are 11 residues in the CDR3.

This clonotype was seen once. The junction differs from germline at one of its ends, possibly a read error. The V gene is TRBV14, the J gene TRBJ1-6, with 7 bases aligning to TRBD1. This CDR3 spans 16 amino acids. Germline V gene data show CDR1 as SGHDN and CDR2 as FVKESK. The CDR3, as DNA: TGTGCAAGCACCCGACCGGGACAGAGTTATAATTCACCCCTCCACTTT. This codes for CASTRPGQSYNSPLHF.

The table lists this clonotype with a few counts. The J gene is TRBJ2-7, the V gene TRBV6-5, with 11 bases that match TRBD1. V was pared by 4 bases and J by 7 bases, with 9 bases of the junction left unmatched. The CDR3 loop spans 15 amino acids. The germline CDR1 and CDR2 sequences are MNHEY and SVGAGI. CDR3 region: CASSFTSGTGGEQYF. CDR3 DNA: TGTGCCAGCAGTTTCACTTCCGGGACAGGGGGTGAGCAGTACTTC.

Regarding this clonotype: A much larger clonotype is one base distant, so this may be a read error. The CDR3 nucleotides read TGCAGCGGGGTATATGGGGGAAACATTCAGTACTTC. It is translated as CSGVYGGNIQYF. The genes are TRBV29-1 and TRBJ2-4; D possibly uses TRBD1 or TRBD2 (5 bases each). This CDR3 contains 12 residues. Germline V gene lookup returns CDR1 SQVTM and CDR2 ANQGSEA. The V end was cut by 7 bases, the J end by 6 bases, with 13 bases between.

Worth noting for this clonotype: Just one base apart from a much larger clone, this may be a read error. The chain has TRBV11-2 and TRBJ2-7, with 7 bases identical to TRBD1. The CDR3 runs 15 residues. Germline V lookup: CDR1 SGHAT, CDR2 FQNNGV. J lost 2 bases, V lost 5 bases, and 9 bases had no gene match. CDR3 loop: CASSNDRELTYEQYF. Here the CDR3 DNA reads TGTGCCAGCAGCAACGACAGGGAGCTCACCTACGAGCAGTACTTC.

This chain connects TRBV24-1 to TRBJ1-5, with a weak D call TRBD1 (5 bases). The CDR3 loop spans 13 amino acids. The germline CDR1 and CDR2 sequences are KGHDR and SFDVKD. V lost 4 bases and J lost 7, with 10 bases in between. The CDR3 is CATSDRVEQPQHF. Here the CDR3 DNA reads TGTGCCACCAGTGACAGGGTCGAGCAGCCCCAGCATTTT.

Worth noting for this clonotype: A much larger clone differs by one base, so this may be a read error. The gene calls are TRBV6-6 and TRBJ1-1; D not certain. Per the germline V gene, CDR1 is MNHNY and CDR2 is SVGAGI (reference sequence). V gave up 2 bases and J gave up 4 bases, with 8 bases separating them. The CDR3 runs 13 residues. The CDR3 is CASSYGVITEAFF. For the CDR3, the DNA is TGTGCCAGCAGTTACGGGGTGATCACTGAAGCTTTCTTT.